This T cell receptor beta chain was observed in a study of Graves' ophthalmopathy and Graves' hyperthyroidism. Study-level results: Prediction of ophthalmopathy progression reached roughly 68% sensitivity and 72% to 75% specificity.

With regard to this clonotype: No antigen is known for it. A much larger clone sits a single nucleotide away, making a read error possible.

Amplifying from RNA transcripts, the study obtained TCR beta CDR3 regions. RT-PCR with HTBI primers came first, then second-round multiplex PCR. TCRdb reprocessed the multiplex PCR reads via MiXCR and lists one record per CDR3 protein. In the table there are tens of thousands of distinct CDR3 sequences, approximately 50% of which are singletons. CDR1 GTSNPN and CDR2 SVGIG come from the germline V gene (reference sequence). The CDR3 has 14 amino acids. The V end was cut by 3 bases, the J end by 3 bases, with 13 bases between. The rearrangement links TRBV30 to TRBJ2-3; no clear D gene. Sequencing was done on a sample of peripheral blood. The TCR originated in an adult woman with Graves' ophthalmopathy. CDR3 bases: TGTGCCTGGAGGAGTGCGTCTCGGACAGATACGCAGTATTTT. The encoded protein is CAWRSASRTDTQYF.